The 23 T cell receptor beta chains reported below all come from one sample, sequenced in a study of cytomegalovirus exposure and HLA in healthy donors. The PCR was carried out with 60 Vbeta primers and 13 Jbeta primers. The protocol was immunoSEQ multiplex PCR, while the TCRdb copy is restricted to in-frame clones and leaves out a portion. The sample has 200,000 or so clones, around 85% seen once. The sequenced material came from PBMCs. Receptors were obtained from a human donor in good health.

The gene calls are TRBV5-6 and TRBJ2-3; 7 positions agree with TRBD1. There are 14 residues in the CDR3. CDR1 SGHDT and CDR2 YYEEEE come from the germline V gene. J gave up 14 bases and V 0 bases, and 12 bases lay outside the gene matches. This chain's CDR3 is CASSLGLATGFAYF. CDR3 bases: TGTGCCAGCAGCTTGGGCTTGGCGACAGGGTTTGCGTATTTT. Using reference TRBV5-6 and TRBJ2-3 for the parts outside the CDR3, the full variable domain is DAGVTQSPTHLIKTRGQQVTLRCSPKSGHDTVSWYQQALGQGPQFIFQYYEEEERQRGNFPDRFSGHQFPNYSSELNVNALLLGDSALYLCASSLGLATGFAYFGPGTRLTVL.

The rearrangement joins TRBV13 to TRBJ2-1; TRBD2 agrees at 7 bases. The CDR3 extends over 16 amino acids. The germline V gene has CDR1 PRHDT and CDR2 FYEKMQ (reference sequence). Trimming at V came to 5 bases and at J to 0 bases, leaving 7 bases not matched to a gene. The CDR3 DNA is TGTGCCAGCAGCCCAGGCCGCGGGAGCTCCTACAATGAGCAGTTCTTC. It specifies CASSPGRGSSYNEQFF.

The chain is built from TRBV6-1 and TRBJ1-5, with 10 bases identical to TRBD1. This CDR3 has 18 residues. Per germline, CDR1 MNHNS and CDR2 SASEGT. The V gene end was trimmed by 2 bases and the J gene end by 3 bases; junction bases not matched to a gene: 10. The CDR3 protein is CASSERGRDRGINQPQHF. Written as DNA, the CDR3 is TGTGCCAGCAGTGAAAGAGGGAGGGACAGGGGTATCAATCAGCCCCAGCATTTT.

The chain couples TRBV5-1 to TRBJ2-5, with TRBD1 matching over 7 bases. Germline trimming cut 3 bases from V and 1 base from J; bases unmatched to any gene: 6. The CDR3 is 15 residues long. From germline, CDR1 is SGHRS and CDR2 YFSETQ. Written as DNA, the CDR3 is TGCGCCAGCAGCTCGACAGGGATAAGCCAAGAGACCCAGTACTTC. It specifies CASSSTGISQETQYF.

In DNA form, the CDR3 reads TGTGCCAGCAGTTACTCAGGAAGGGGGATCTACGAGCAGTACTTC. Translation gives CASSYSGRGIYEQYF. The genes are TRBV6-5 and TRBJ2-7, with D tentatively TRBD1 (6 bases). Germline CDR1 reads MNHEY; CDR2 reads SVGAGI. The CDR3 sequence is 15 residues long. V lost 0 bases and J lost 3, with 12 bases in between.

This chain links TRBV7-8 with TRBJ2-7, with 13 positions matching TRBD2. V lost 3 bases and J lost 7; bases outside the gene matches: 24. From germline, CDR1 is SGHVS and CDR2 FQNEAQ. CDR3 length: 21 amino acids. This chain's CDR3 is CASSFRGGGLAGVSQSREQYF. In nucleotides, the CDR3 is TGTGCCAGCAGCTTCAGAGGGGGCGGACTAGCGGGAGTTTCCCAATCTCGGGAGCAGTACTTC.

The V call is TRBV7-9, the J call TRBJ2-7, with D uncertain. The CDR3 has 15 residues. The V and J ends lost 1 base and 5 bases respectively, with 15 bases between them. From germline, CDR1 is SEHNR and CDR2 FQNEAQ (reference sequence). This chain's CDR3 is CASSLGTISRDEQYF. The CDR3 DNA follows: TGTGCCAGCAGCTTAGGTACCATATCTCGGGACGAGCAGTACTTC.

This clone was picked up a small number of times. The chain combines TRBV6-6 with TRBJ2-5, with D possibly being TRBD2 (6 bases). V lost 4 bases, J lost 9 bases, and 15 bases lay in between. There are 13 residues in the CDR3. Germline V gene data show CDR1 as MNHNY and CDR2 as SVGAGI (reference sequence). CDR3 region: CASSSGLGEAQYF. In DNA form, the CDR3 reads TGTGCCAGCAGTTCGGGACTCGGGGAGGCCCAGTACTTC.

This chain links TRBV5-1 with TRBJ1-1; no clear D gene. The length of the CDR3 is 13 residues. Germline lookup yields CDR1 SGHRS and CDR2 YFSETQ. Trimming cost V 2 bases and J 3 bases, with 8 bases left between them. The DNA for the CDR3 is TGCGCCAGCAGCTTCTCCCCGGACACTGAAGCTTTCTTT. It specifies CASSFSPDTEAFF.

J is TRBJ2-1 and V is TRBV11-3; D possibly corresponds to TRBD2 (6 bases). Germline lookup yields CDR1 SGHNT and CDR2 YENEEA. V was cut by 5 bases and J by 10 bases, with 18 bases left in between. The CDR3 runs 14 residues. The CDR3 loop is CASSQGVSGMEQFF. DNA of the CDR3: TGTGCCAGCAGCCAAGGGGTTAGCGGAATGGAGCAGTTCTTC.

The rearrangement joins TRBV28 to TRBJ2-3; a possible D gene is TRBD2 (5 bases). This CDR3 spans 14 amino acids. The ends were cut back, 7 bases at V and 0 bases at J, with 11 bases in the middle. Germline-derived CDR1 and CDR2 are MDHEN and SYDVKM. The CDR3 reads CASTTRTSTDTQYF. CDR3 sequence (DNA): TGTGCCAGCACTACCAGGACTAGCACAGATACGCAGTATTTT.

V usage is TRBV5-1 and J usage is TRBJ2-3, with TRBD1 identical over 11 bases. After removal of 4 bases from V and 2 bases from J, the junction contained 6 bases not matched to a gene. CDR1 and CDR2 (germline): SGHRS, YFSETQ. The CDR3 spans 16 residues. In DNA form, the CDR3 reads TGCGCCAGCAGCCTGGTCGGACAGGGGGCCACAGATACGCAGTATTTT. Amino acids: CASSLVGQGATDTQYF.

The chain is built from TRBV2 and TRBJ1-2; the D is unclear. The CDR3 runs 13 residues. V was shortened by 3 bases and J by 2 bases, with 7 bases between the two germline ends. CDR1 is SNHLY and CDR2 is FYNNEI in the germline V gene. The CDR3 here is CASSDPGNYGYTF. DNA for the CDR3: TGTGCCAGCAGTGATCCGGGGAACTATGGCTACACCTTC.

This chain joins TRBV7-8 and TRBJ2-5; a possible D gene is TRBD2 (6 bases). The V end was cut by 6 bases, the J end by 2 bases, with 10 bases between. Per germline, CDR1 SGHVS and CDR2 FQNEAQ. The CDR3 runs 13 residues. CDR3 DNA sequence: TGTGCCAGCAGTCGGGACTTGCAAGAGACCCAGTACTTC. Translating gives CASSRDLQETQYF.

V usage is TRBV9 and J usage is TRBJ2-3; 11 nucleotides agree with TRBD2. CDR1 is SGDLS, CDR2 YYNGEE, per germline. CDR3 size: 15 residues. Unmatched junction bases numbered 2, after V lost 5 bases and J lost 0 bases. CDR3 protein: CASRPSGRSTDTQYF. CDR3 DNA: TGTGCCAGCAGACCTAGCGGGAGGAGCACAGATACGCAGTATTTT.

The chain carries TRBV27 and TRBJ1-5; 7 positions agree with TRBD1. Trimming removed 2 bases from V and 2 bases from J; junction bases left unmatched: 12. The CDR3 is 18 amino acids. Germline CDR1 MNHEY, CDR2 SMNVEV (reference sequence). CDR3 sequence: CASSLEGYGGGGNQPQHF. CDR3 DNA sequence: TGTGCCAGCAGTTTAGAGGGATATGGAGGGGGCGGCAATCAGCCCCAGCATTTT.

The DNA of the CDR3 is TGTGCCAGCAGCCGAGGGCGGCTAGAGGGGGAAAAGTACTTC. It specifies CASSRGRLEGEKYF. V is TRBV7-9 and J is TRBJ2-7; tentatively, D is TRBD1 (6 bases). The V and J ends lost 5 bases and 11 bases respectively, with 22 bases between them. This CDR3 contains 14 residues. Germline V gives CDR1 SEHNR, CDR2 FQNEAQ (reference sequence).

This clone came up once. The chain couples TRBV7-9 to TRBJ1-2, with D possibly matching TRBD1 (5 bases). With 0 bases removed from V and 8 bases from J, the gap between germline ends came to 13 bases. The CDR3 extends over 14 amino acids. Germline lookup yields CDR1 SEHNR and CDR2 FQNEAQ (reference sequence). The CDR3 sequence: CASSLADSLFGYTF. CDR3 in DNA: TGTGCCAGCAGCTTAGCTGACAGCTTATTCGGCTACACCTTC.

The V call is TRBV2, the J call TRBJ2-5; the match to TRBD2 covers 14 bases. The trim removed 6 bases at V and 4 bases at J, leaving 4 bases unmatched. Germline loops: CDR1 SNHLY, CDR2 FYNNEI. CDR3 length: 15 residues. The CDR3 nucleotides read TGTGCCAGCAGGGGACTAGCGGGAGTCAGAGAGACCCAGTACTTC. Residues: CASRGLAGVRETQYF.

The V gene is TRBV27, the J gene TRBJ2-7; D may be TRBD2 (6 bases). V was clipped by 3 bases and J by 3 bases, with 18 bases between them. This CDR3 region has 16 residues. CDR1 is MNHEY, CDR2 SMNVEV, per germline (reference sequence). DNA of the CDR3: TGTGCCAGCAGTTTCGGGGACTCGATAAGTTTCTACGAGCAGTACTTC. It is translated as CASSFGDSISFYEQYF.

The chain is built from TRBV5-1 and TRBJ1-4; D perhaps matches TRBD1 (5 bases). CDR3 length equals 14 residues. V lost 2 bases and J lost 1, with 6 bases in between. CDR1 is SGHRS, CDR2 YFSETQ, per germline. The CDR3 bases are TGCGCCAGCAGCTTCCAGGGAACTAATGAAAAACTGTTTTTT. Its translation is CASSFQGTNEKLFF.

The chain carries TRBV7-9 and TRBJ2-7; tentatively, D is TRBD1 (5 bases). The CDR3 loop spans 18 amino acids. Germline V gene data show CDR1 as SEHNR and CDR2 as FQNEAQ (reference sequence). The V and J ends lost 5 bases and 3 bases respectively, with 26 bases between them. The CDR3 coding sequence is TGTGCCAGCAGCCCCCGCCCACTGACAGAGTCCCGTTACTACGAGCAGTACTTC. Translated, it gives CASSPRPLTESRYYEQYF.

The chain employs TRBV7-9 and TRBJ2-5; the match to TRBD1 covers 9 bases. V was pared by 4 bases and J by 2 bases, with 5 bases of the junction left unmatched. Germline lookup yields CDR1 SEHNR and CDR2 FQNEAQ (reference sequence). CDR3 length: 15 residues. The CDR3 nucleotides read TGTGCCAGCAGCTCAGGACAGGGGATACAAGAGACCCAGTACTTC. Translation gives CASSSGQGIQETQYF.